Reported below is one T cell receptor (beta chain). The antigen remains unidentified. An end of the junction differs from the germline gene, which may be a read error. This sample was taken from a study of shared clonotypes between healthy human individuals. Whole-study results and caveats: Depth was large, yet rarefaction showed that sorted-subset sequencing was incomplete. The small donor group covered limited genetic and exposure diversity.

Naivety among CD8 cells was defined by CD45RO negativity and positive CCR7 selection, thereby excluding terminally differentiated effector memory CD45RA+ cells. Deep was the level used in running the assay. Template for every sorted-subset replicate PCR totaled 150 to 250 ng DNA, roughly 30,000 T cell genomes. TCRdb keeps only in-frame clones here, not all; method: immunoSEQ multiplex PCR. Here the sample spans 1.5 million to 2.5 million clones, about 95% being singletons. The sample comprised naive CD8+ T cells sorted from blood. The TCR originated in a man aged 18 to 29 in good health.

CDR3 residues: CASSPGDRAVF. In DNA, the CDR3 is TGTGCCAGCAGTCCCGGGGACAGAGCCGTCTTC. The V call is TRBV6-5, the J call TRBJ2-1, with TRBD1 matching 7 bases. The germline CDR1 and CDR2 sequences are MNHEY and SVGAGI. The CDR3 spans 11 residues.